This T cell receptor (beta chain) is drawn from a study of T-cell memory formation after mild COVID-19. Study overall: There were largely donor-specific TCR clusters. Study-level points and caveats: Clones that got smaller from day 15 to 85 had even CD4/CD8, while clones growing later tipped toward CD4+. Among contracting clones, CD4+ were mainly CM/EM and CD8+ enriched in EMRA.

At least ten counts were recorded for this clonotype. Its antigen is not identified. The CDR3 length is 13 residues. Germline CDR1 and CDR2: MGHRA and YSYEKL. V dropped 3 bases and J dropped 5; count of bases not matched to a gene: 0. TCRdb redid the calling of the 5' RACE reads with MiXCR, one entry per CDR3 protein. The sample lists about 110,000 distinct CDR3 sequences; roughly an eighth were seen once. The J gene is TRBJ2-1, the V gene TRBV4-1, with 8 bases matching TRBD1. This clonotype originated in an adult woman who had mild COVID-19 (a few samples of this study predate the infection). Cell type and time point are not known. The sequencing input was PBMCs or a T cell subset sorted from them (not recorded which). CDR3 region: CASSQTGDNEQFF. The CDR3 DNA sequence: TGCGCCAGCAGCCAGACAGGGGACAATGAGCAGTTCTTC.